Presented here are 14 T cell receptor beta chains from one specimen sequenced in a study of blood T cell repertoires in COVID-19. TCRdb's table, derived via immunoSEQ multiplex PCR, lists solely in-frame clones and lacks some. The sample holds under 250,000 clones; approximately 86% are singletons and the top ten take under 2%. Sequencing was done on a sample of peripheral blood. The source of these receptors is a woman aged 55-69 years who had recovered from COVID-19.

This clone was seen only once. The CDR3 here is CATSSMGGHEQYF. The CDR3 DNA follows: TGTGCCACCAGCTCTATGGGGGGGCACGAGCAGTACTTC. The chain employs TRBV15 and TRBJ2-7, with D maybe TRBD2 (7 bases). Germline V gene lookup returns CDR1 LNHNV and CDR2 YYDKDF (reference sequence). The CDR3 is made up of 13 amino acids. V was clipped by 5 bases and J by 5 bases, with 13 bases between them.

The rearrangement joins TRBV11-3 to TRBJ2-1; D is unresolved. V gave up 5 bases and J gave up 7 bases, with 15 bases separating them. The CDR3 extends over 14 amino acids. Germline V gene lookup returns CDR1 SGHNT and CDR2 YENEEA. The CDR3 region has the DNA TGTGCCAGCAGCCCTTACCGCAGTATGAATGAGCAGTTCTTC. Translation: CASSPYRSMNEQFF.

This chain links TRBV3-1 (or the pseudogene TRBV3-2) with TRBJ1-5; 8 bases are shared with TRBD1. The CDR3 is made up of 12 amino acids. With 5 bases clipped from V and 14 bases from J, the junction kept 8 bases outside the gene matches. Germline CDR1 LGHDT, CDR2 YNNKEL (reference sequence). CDR3 sequence: CASSNPGQGKHF. CDR3 coding DNA: TGTGCCAGCAGCAACCCTGGACAGGGCAAGCATTTT.

V usage is TRBV10-3 and J usage is TRBJ2-5; 8 nucleotides align to TRBD1. CDR1 is ENHRY and CDR2 is SYGVKD in the germline V gene. V dropped 0 bases and J dropped 10; count of bases not matched to a gene: 13. CDR3 length equals 16 residues. In DNA, the CDR3 is TGTGCCATCAGTGAGTCTACCTCCGACAGGGGATCGTTCCAGTACTTC. It is translated as CAISESTSDRGSFQYF.

The chain carries TRBV5-1 and TRBJ2-1; D is ambiguous. The CDR3 runs 13 residues. The germline V and J ends were trimmed by 1 base and 5 bases, with 7 bases remaining between them. The germline gives CDR1 SGHRS, CDR2 YFSETQ. CDR3 loop: CASSLSLNNEQFF. The DNA of the CDR3 is TGCGCCAGCAGCTTGTCGCTAAACAATGAGCAGTTCTTC. Using reference TRBV5-1 and TRBJ2-1 for the parts outside the CDR3, the full variable domain is KAGVTQTPRYLIKTRGQQVTLSCSPISGHRSVSWYQQTPGQGLQFLFEYFSETQRNKGNFPGRFSGRQFSNSRSEMNVSTLELGDSALYLCASSLSLNNEQFFGPGTRLTVL.

This clone was seen once. This chain uses TRBV10-3 with TRBJ1-1, with 9 bases lining up with TRBD1. The V gene end was trimmed by 6 bases and the J gene end by 5 bases; junction bases not matched to a gene: 7. The germline V gene encodes CDR1 ENHRY and CDR2 SYGVKD. This CDR3 region has 14 residues. CDR3 nucleotides: TGTGCCATCAGGGGGGGGACAGGGACGACTGAAGCTTTCTTT. Encoded protein: CAIRGGTGTTEAFF.

The V gene is TRBV18, the J gene TRBJ2-7; 9 positions agree with TRBD1. The CDR3 is 14 amino acids. Germline V CDR1 and CDR2: KGHSH, LQKENI. With V trimmed by 5 bases and J by 6 bases, 8 bases remained unmatched. In DNA, the CDR3 is TGTGCCAGCTCAGGGCGGACAGGGGTGATCGAGCAGTACTTC. Residues: CASSGRTGVIEQYF.

The chain is built from TRBV5-1 and TRBJ1-2, with 9 bases aligning to TRBD1. V lost 4 bases to trimming and J lost 7 bases; unmatched junction nucleotides: 11. Germline V gives CDR1 SGHRS, CDR2 YFSETQ. The CDR3 runs to 15 residues. The CDR3 here is CASSPTGGASGGYTF. CDR3 DNA: TGCGCCAGCAGCCCTACAGGGGGCGCAAGTGGTGGCTACACCTTC.

The rearrangement links TRBV10-2 to TRBJ2-7; 7 nucleotides line up with TRBD1. CDR3 length equals 14 residues. The V gene end was trimmed by 7 bases and the J gene end by 2 bases; junction bases not matched to a gene: 8. Per the germline V gene, CDR1 is WSHSY and CDR2 is SAAADI. Here the CDR3 reads CASTRQGKAYEQYF. The CDR3 coding sequence is TGCGCCAGCACCCGACAGGGTAAGGCCTACGAGCAGTACTTC.

The chain combines TRBV18 with TRBJ1-2; TRBD1 matches at 10 bases. The CDR3 consists of 17 residues. J was trimmed by 1 base and V by 3 bases; bases with no gene match: 8. CDR1 is KGHSH and CDR2 is LQKENI in the germline V gene. CDR3 nucleotide sequence: TGTGCCAGCTCACCGACAACGACAGGGGGCCTTAACTATGGCTACACCTTC. Translating gives CASSPTTTGGLNYGYTF.

This rearrangement joins TRBV14 to TRBJ2-3; 7 bases map to TRBD2. The V gene end was trimmed by 0 bases and the J gene end by 6 bases; junction bases not matched to a gene: 6. The germline V gene has CDR1 SGHDN and CDR2 FVKESK. This CDR3 spans 15 amino acids. CDR3 DNA sequence: TGTGCCAGCAGCCAAGATGGAACTAGCGTGGATACGCAGTATTTT. This encodes CASSQDGTSVDTQYF. The full variable domain, in which reference TRBV14 and TRBJ2-3 provide the parts outside the CDR3, is EAGVTQFPSHSVIEKGQTVTLRCDPISGHDNLYWYRRVMGKEIKFLLHFVKESKQDESGMPNNRFLAERTGGTYSTLKVQPAELEDSGVYFCASSQDGTSVDTQYFGPGTRLTVL.

The chain is built from TRBV5-1 and TRBJ2-3; 7 positions agree with TRBD2. The J segment lost 0 bases and the V segment lost 9 bases, leaving 7 bases of the junction unmatched. The CDR3 has 14 amino acids. Germline CDR1 SGHRS, CDR2 YFSETQ. The CDR3 is CATGTAGSTDTQYF. CDR3 sequence (DNA): TGCGCCACCGGAACAGCGGGGAGCACAGATACGCAGTATTTT.

The V gene is TRBV5-1, the J gene TRBJ1-2, with TRBD1 matching over 7 bases. The germline V gene encodes CDR1 SGHRS and CDR2 YFSETQ. The CDR3 runs to 15 residues. The V segment lost 0 bases and the J segment 2 bases; nucleotides outside the gene matches: 4. The CDR3 nucleotides read TGCGCCAGCAGCTTGGACAGGGGCCCGAACTATGGCTACACCTTC. This codes for CASSLDRGPNYGYTF. The full variable domain, with the rest looked up from reference TRBV5-1 and TRBJ1-2, is KAGVTQTPRYLIKTRGQQVTLSCSPISGHRSVSWYQQTPGQGLQFLFEYFSETQRNKGNFPGRFSGRQFSNSRSEMNVSTLELGDSALYLCASSLDRGPNYGYTFGSGTRLTVV.

The chain joins TRBV7-6 to TRBJ2-4; TRBD1 aligns across 8 bases. V shed 2 bases, J shed 5 bases, and the junction held 2 bases outside the gene matches. Germline CDR1 SGHVS, CDR2 FNYEAQ. This CDR3 region has 14 residues. As DNA, the CDR3 is TGTGCCAGCAGCTTACAACAGGGGGAAAACATTCAGTACTTC. Translated, it gives CASSLQQGENIQYF.